These T cell receptor beta chains were read from a single sample in a study of post-analysis software for immune sequencing data. TCRdb re-called the PCR reads through MiXCR, storing one row per CDR3 protein. The sample has almost 700,000 distinct CDR3 sequences, 55% to 70% seen once; the top ten hold 10% to 12%. The sample was blood. These receptor sequences come from a girl aged 2-10 years with multiple sclerosis. CDR3s include the opening cysteine and the closing phenylalanine or tryptophan. A D gene is named only where the DNA matches it firmly. The listing skips clone size in some rows; elsewhere it reads once, few, many or a size class.

j_gene,d_gene,v_gene,abundance,CDR3aa,CDR3nt
TRBJ2-7,TRBD2,TRBV29-1,few,CSVCTSGKYEQYF,TGCAGCGTTTGCACTAGCGGGAAATACGAGCAGTACTTC
TRBJ2-7,TRBD1,TRBV29-1,-,CSAINRGSYEQYF,TGCAGCGCGATAAACAGGGGTAGCTACGAGCAGTACTTC
TRBJ1-2,-,TRBV5-1,-,CASSLSRPPYGYTF,TGCGCCAGCAGCTTGTCAAGGCCGCCTTATGGCTACACCTTC
TRBJ2-3,-,TRBV5-1,-,CASSLPQATDTQYF,TGCGCCAGCAGCTTGCCCCAGGCCACAGATACGCAGTATTTT
TRBJ2-1,-,TRBV9,-,CASSVYASANNEQFF,TGTGCCAGCAGCGTATATGCGTCGGCCAACAATGAGCAGTTCTTC
TRBJ2-2,TRBD1,TRBV4-1,-,CASSHPGTGVHGELFF,TGCGCCAGCAGCCATCCCGGGACAGGGGTTCACGGGGAGCTGTTTTTT
TRBJ2-7,-,TRBV7-6,-,CASSLGTDSYEQYF,TGTGCCAGCAGCTTAGGTACAGACTCCTACGAGCAGTACTTC
TRBJ2-1,TRBD1,TRBV11-1,-,CASSRTRGLSYNEQFF,TGTGCCAGTTCTCGTACAAGGGGGCTTTCCTACAATGAGCAGTTCTTC
TRBJ2-1,-,TRBV5-1,-,CASSLVWGSPNEQFF,TGCGCCAGCAGCTTGGTGTGGGGTTCCCCCAATGAGCAGTTCTTC
TRBJ2-7,TRBD2,TRBV3-1,-,CASSHPIRSGTLYEQYF,TGTGCCAGCAGCCACCCCATCCGCAGCGGGACCCTCTACGAGCAGTACTTC
TRBJ1-5,-,TRBV6-5,-,CASSYSFDSNQPQHF,TGTGCCAGCAGTTACTCTTTCGATAGCAATCAGCCCCAGCATTTT
TRBJ2-1,-,TRBV29-1,few,CSAGGSTYNEQFF,TGCAGCGCCGGAGGGAGCACCTACAATGAGCAGTTCTTC
TRBJ1-2,TRBD1,TRBV7-2,once,CASSPRTGGAKYGYTF,TGTGCCAGCAGCCCCCGGACAGGGGGCGCCAAATATGGCTACACCTTC
TRBJ1-2,-,TRBV7-2,-,CANSAAGQKSLRYTF,TGTGCCAACAGCGCCGCGGGGCAGAAATCATTACGCTACACCTTC
TRBJ2-5,-,TRBV5-1,-,CASRIEQETQYF,TGCGCCAGCAGAATTGAACAAGAGACCCAGTACTTC
TRBJ2-7,-,TRBV11-2,-,CASSLQSGASYEQYF,TGTGCCAGCAGCTTACAGTCGGGCGCCTCCTACGAGCAGTACTTC
TRBJ1-2,TRBD1,TRBV7-9,-,CASSLDRDFGYTF,TGTGCCAGCAGCTTGGACAGGGACTTTGGCTACACCTTC
TRBJ2-7,-,TRBV7-6,few,CASSLVSQGYEQYF,TGTGCCAGCAGCTTAGTGAGCCAGGGCTACGAGCAGTACTTC
TRBJ2-7,TRBD2,TRBV5-1,few,CASSGGLAGPIEQYF,TGCGCCAGCAGCGGGGGACTAGCGGGACCAATCGAGCAGTACTTC
TRBJ2-3,-,TRBV12-3/TRBV12-4,-,CASSPVGPGTRADTQYF,TGTGCCAGCAGTCCGGTGGGGCCAGGGACAAGGGCAGATACGCAGTATTTT
TRBJ1-4,-,TRBV6-5,-,CASSSSGQLYEKLFF,-
TRBJ2-7,TRBD2,TRBV5-5,-,CASSLGGGPMREQYF,TGTGCCAGCAGCTTGGGGGGAGGGCCGATGAGGGAGCAGTACTTC
TRBJ1-1,TRBD1,TRBV6-6,-,CASRTGQGGTEAFF,TGTGCCAGCAGAACCGGACAGGGTGGCACTGAAGCTTTCTTT
TRBJ2-6,-,TRBV7-9,-,CASSKRQGTSGANVLTF,TGTGCCAGCAGCAAAAGGCAGGGGACCTCCGGGGCCAACGTCCTGACTTTC
TRBJ2-3,TRBD2,TRBV7-9,-,CASNNRTRPTQYF,TGTGCCAGCAACAACCGGACTAGACCTACGCAGTATTTT
TRBJ2-5,TRBD1,TRBV14,-,CASSQDWDRETQYF,TGTGCCAGCAGCCAAGACTGGGACAGAGAGACCCAGTACTTC
TRBJ1-4,-,TRBV6-1,-,CASSEANGGHATNEKLFF,TGTGCCAGCAGTGAAGCTAACGGGGGCCATGCAACTAATGAAAAACTGTTTTTT
TRBJ2-1,TRBD1,TRBV10-1,-,CASSELGTEVPSSYNEQFF,TGCGCCAGCAGTGAGCTTGGGACAGAAGTTCCCAGCTCCTACAATGAGCAGTTCTTC
TRBJ2-1,-,TRBV5-1,-,CASSSGTISYNEQFF,TGCGCCAGCAGCTCCGGGACCATCTCCTACAATGAGCAGTTCTTC
TRBJ2-1,-,TRBV6-5,few,CASLGGFGNEQFF,TGTGCCAGCTTGGGGGGTTTCGGAAATGAGCAGTTCTTC
TRBJ2-4,TRBD2,TRBV7-2,-,CASSPGLATIQYF,TGTGCCAGCAGCCCGGGACTAGCAACCATTCAGTACTTC
TRBJ1-6,TRBD1,TRBV6-2/TRBV6-3,-,CASSIFSGTGVLSYNSPLHF,TGTGCCAGCAGTATTTTCTCCGGGACAGGGGTGCTCTCCTATAATTCACCCCTCCACTTT
TRBJ2-7,-,TRBV18,few,CASSPRDGRGFVTYEQYF,TGTGCCAGCTCACCACGGGACGGCCGGGGCTTTGTGACCTACGAGCAGTACTTC
TRBJ2-3,-,TRBV7-9,-,CASSLVRDFDTQYF,TGTGCCAGCAGCTTAGTCCGGGACTTTGATACGCAGTATTTT
TRBJ1-2,-,TRBV29-1,few,CSVEGRGYGYTF,TGCAGCGTTGAGGGTAGGGGCTATGGCTACACCTTC
TRBJ2-1,-,TRBV7-3,-,CASSLWGGEDNEQFF,TGTGCCAGCAGTTTATGGGGAGGAGAGGACAATGAGCAGTTCTTC
TRBJ1-5,-,TRBV12-3/TRBV12-4,-,CASRPGTDQPQHF,TGTGCCAGCAGGCCCGGGACGGATCAGCCCCAGCATTTT
TRBJ2-3,-,TRBV6-1,-,CASVEGPADTQYF,TGTGCCAGTGTAGAGGGCCCGGCAGATACGCAGTATTTT